The clone carrying this TCR beta chain is a singleton in its sample. The antigen is unknown. This sample also contains other DNA sequences that code for the same CDR3. This entry comes from a study of shared clonotypes between healthy human individuals. Overall study: Those who served as donors were two women and three men between the ages of 18 and 49. Regarding the study as a whole: Having only a few donors restricted how much genetic and exposure-history diversity was captured. Of the naive CD4 clonotypes, around 4.8% were shared across four donors.

The V gene's germline CDR1 is SGHRS and CDR2 YFSETQ. J gave up 0 bases and V 4 bases, and 6 bases lay outside the gene matches. The CDR3 runs 15 residues. In the original analysis: Junction-only immunoSEQ sequences carried no quality scores, so filtering differed. Assay: immunoSEQ multiplex PCR; the TCRdb copy retains only in-frame clones and omits some. V, J and clone size derive from that table, while D and trimming were established from the DNA sequence. Here the sample spans around 2.3 million clones, more than 90% being singletons. The V and J genes are TRBV5-1 and TRBJ2-7, with 8 bases lining up with TRBD1. The sequenced material came from naive CD4+ T cells sorted from blood. Stated subset: CD45RA+ positively selected. The sequence derives from a man between 18 and 35 years old in good health. The CDR3 here is CASSLSGGASYEQYF. The CDR3 DNA reads as TGCGCCAGCAGCCTCTCAGGGGGCGCCTCCTACGAGCAGTACTTC.